This T cell receptor beta chain was retrieved from a study of radiation and T cells in renal cell carcinoma. Background on the study: Nephrectomy followed 15 Gy stereotactic body radiation by 4 weeks.

On this clone itself: Its matching antigen is unknown.

Study results and caveats: From baseline, blood top tumor clonotypes peaked at 2 weeks post-radiation.

Indicated time point: baseline pretreatment blood. As to treatment: 15 Gy SBRT to primary tumor, nephrectomy 4 weeks later. This renal cell carcinoma was of the clear cell type. Generated by immunoSEQ multiplex PCR, the TCRdb table keeps only in-frame clones and is missing some. Among 110,000 to 150,000 clones, about 88% were seen once, and the ten largest hold around 11%. Germline V gene lookup returns CDR1 KGHSH and CDR2 LQKENI. The V gene lost 0 bases and the J gene lost 2 bases, with 8 bases spanning the gap. The CDR3 consists of 14 residues. The receptor's source is a woman aged 45-65 years with renal cell carcinoma. The V gene is TRBV18, the J gene TRBJ2-7; D not resolved. The starting material was blood, obtained from a patient whose treatment included radiotherapy and nephrectomy. The CDR3 DNA follows: TGTGCCAGCTCACCACCGAACAGAGCCTACGAGCAGTACTTC. Translated, it gives CASSPPNRAYEQYF.